This T cell receptor beta chain was sequenced for a study of T cells in localized non-small cell lung cancer. Study observations and caveats: Uninvolved adjacent lung, not tumor, had the highest T cell clonality. Sequence data derive from only one tumor region, so heterogeneity remains possible. A raised T cell density in blood coincided with lengthier overall survival. Appearances in adjacent lung were noted for a median approximately 61 of the top 100 tumor clones.

CDR1 is SGHRS and CDR2 is YFSETQ in the germline V gene. V lost 0 bases, J lost 5 bases, and 14 bases lay in between. The CDR3 covers 15 residues. TCRdb keeps only in-frame clones here, not all; method: immunoSEQ multiplex PCR. The data show 3,000 or so clones, with 23% seen just once and 11% held by the top ten. Comment on this clone: Antigen unknown.

The TCR was taken from a female donor older than 55 with stage I lung adenocarcinoma. The gene calls are TRBV5-1 and TRBJ1-1; D is undetermined. Sequenced material: lung tumor tissue, taken before any cancer treatment. CDR3 sequence reads: CASSLVRSQSTEAFF. CDR3 nucleotide sequence: TGCGCCAGCAGCTTGGTGAGGTCCCAGTCAACTGAAGCTTTCTTT.